This TCR beta chain was observed in a study of PD-1 blockade in classical Hodgkin lymphoma. The study's findings and limits: In CD4+ cells, TCR diversity went up significantly by C4D1, but in CD8+ cells it did not. Patients newly diagnosed and complete responders had comparable baseline diversity. A reduction in baseline TCR diversity was reportedly seen in newly diagnosed patients relative to healthy donors. Initiation of nivolumab under 1 year after ASCT led to exclusion of patients.

About this clone itself: Its antigen remains unidentified.

The time point here: cycle 4 day 1 (C4D1), after 5 to 7 weeks of nivolumab. Every patient relapsed after autologous stem cell transplantation, and brentuximab vedotin exposure varied. The CD8+ T cells came from thawed PBMCs through magnetic negative selection. Germline V CDR1 and CDR2: LNHNV, YYDKDF (reference sequence). The V segment lost 0 bases and the J segment 5 bases; nucleotides outside the gene matches: 10. The CDR3 covers 17 residues. TCRdb's table, derived via immunoSEQ multiplex PCR, lists solely in-frame clones and lacks some. Among more than 13,000 clones listed, under 90% were seen once.

This TCR came from a human donor with classical Hodgkin lymphoma. The J gene is TRBJ2-7, the V gene TRBV15; 10 bases are shared with TRBD2. This specimen consisted of CD8+ T cells from blood, obtained before the fourth cycle of nivolumab. CDR3 sequence reads: CATSRDGLAGVLHEQYF. The CDR3 DNA sequence: TGTGCCACCAGCAGAGATGGGCTAGCGGGAGTTCTCCACGAGCAGTACTTC.